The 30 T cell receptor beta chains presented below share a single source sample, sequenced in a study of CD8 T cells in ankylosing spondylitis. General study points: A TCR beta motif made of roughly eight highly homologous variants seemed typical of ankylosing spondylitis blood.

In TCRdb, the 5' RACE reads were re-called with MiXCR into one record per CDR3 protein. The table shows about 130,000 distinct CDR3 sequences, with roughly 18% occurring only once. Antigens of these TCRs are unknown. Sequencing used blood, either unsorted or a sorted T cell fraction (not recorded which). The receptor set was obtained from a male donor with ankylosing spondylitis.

The CDR3, as DNA: TGTGCCAGCAGTCAAACCCGTCCCGGCCCCTACAATGAGCAGTTCTTC. Protein: CASSQTRPGPYNEQFF. The chain joins TRBV27 to TRBJ2-1; D unclear. CDR1 is MNHEY and CDR2 is SMNVEV in the germline V gene (reference sequence). Deletions cut 5 bases from V and 2 bases from J, with 16 bases between. The CDR3 is made up of 16 amino acids.

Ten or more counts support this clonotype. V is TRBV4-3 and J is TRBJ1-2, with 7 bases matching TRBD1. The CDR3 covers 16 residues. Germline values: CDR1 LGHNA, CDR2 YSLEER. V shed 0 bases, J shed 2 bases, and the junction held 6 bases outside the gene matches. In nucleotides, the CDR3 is TGCGCCAGCAGCCAAGATTGGAAGGGGGCCAACTATGGCTACACCTTC. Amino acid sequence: CASSQDWKGANYGYTF.

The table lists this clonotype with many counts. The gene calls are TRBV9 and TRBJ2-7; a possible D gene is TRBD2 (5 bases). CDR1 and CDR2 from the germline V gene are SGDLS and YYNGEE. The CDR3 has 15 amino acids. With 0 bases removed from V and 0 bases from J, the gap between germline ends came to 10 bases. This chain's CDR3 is CASSVGAGVSYEQYF. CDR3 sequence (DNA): TGTGCCAGCAGCGTAGGGGCGGGCGTCTCCTACGAGCAGTACTTC.

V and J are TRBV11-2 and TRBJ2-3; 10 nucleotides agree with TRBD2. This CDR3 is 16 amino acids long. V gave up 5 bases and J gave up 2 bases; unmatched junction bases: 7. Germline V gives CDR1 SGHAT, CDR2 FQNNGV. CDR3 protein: CASSNPGLANTDTQYF. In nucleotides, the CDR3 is TGTGCCAGCAGCAACCCGGGACTAGCGAACACAGATACGCAGTATTTT.

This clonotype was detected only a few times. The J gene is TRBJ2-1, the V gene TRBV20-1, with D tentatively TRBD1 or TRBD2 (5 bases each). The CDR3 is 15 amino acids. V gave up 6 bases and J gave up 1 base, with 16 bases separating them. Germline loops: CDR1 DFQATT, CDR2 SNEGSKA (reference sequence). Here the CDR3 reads CSAPGDHSSYNEQFF. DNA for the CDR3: TGCAGTGCCCCCGGGGACCACTCTTCCTACAATGAGCAGTTCTTC.

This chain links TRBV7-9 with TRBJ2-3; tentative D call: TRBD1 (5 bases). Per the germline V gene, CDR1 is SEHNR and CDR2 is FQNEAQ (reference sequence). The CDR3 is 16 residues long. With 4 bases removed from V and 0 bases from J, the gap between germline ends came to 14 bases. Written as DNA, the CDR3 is TGTGCCAGCAGCTGGTGGGGCGGACCAAGCACAGATACGCAGTATTTT. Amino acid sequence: CASSWWGGPSTDTQYF.

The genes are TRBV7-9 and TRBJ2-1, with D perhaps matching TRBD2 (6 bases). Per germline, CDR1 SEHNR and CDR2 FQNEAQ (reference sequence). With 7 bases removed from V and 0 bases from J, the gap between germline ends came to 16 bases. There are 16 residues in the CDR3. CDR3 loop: CASILRETGSYNEQFF. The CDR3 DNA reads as TGTGCCAGCATCCTTCGGGAGACGGGCTCCTACAATGAGCAGTTCTTC.

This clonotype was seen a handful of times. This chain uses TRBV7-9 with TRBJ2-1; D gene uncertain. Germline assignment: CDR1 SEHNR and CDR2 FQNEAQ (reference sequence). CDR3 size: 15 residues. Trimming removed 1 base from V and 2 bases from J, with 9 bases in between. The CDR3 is CASSLVTSPYNEQFF. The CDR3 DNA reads TGTGCCAGCAGCTTAGTAACTTCGCCCTACAATGAGCAGTTCTTC.

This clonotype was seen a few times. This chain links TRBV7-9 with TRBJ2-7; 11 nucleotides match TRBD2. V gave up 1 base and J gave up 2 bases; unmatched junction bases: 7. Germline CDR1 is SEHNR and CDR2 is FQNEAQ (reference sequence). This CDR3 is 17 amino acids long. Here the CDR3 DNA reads TGTGCCAGCAGCTTAGAGGGAGGGGGACTAGCGGCCTACGAGCAGTACTTC. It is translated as CASSLEGGGLAAYEQYF.

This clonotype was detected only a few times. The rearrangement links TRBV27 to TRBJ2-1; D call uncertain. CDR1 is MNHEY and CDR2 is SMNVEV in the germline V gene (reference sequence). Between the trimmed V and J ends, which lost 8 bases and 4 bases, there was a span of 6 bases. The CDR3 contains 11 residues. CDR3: CASSQYNEQFF. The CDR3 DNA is TGTGCCAGCTCGCAATACAATGAGCAGTTCTTC.

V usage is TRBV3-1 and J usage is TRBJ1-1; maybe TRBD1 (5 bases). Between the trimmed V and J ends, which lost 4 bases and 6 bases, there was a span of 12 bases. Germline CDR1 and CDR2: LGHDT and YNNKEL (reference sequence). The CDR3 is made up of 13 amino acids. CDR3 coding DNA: TGTGCCAGCAGCCCGACGGGGGTCCCTGAAGCTTTCTTT. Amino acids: CASSPTGVPEAFF.

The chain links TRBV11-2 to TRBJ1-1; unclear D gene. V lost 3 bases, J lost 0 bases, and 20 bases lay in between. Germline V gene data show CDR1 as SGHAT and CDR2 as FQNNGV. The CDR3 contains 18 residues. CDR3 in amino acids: CASSFGVRPFPMNTEAFF. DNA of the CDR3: TGTGCCAGCAGCTTCGGGGTCCGGCCTTTCCCGATGAACACTGAAGCTTTCTTT.

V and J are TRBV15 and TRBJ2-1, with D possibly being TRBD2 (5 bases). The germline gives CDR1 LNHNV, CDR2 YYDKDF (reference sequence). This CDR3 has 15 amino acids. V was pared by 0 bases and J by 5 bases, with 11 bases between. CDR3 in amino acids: CATSRDPSGHNEQFF. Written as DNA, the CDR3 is TGTGCCACCAGCAGAGATCCCAGCGGCCACAATGAGCAGTTCTTC.

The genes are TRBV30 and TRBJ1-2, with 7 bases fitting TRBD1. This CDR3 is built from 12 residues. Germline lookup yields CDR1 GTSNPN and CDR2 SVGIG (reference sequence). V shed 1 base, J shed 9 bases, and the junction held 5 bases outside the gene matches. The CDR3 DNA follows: TGTGCCTGGAGTGGGGACAGCCGACGCTACACCTTC. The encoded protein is CAWSGDSRRYTF.

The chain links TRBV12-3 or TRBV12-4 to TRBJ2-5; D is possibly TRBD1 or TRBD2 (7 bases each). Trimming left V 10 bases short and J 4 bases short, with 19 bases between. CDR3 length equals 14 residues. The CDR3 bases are TGTGCCATCCAGGGGGGGAGGGCCGGAGAGACCCAGTACTTC. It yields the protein CAIQGGRAGETQYF.

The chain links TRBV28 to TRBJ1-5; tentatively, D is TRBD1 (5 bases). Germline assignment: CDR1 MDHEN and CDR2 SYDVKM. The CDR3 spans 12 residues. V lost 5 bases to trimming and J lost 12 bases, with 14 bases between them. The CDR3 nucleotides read TGTGCCAGCAGTCCCTCCGGGGGGATCCAGCATTTT. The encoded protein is CASSPSGGIQHF.

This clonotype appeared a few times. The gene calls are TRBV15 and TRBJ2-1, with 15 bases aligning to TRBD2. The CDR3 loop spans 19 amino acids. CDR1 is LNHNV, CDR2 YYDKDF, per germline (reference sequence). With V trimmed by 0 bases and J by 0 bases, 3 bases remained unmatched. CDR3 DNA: TGTGCCACCAGCAGAGATCCGGGACTAGCGGGGGGCTCCTACAATGAGCAGTTCTTC. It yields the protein CATSRDPGLAGGSYNEQFF.

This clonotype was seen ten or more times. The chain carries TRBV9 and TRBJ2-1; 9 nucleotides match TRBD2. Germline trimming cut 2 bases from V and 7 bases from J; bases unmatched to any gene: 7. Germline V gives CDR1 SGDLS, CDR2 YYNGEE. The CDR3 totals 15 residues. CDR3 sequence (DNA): TGTGCCAGCAGCGTCATAGCGGGAGTGATGAATGAGCAGTTCTTC. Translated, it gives CASSVIAGVMNEQFF.

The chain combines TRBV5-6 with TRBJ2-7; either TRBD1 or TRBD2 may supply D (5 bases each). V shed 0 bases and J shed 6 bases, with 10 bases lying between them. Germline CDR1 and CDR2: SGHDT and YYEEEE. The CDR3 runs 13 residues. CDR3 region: CASSLGDGFEQYF. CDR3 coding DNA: TGTGCCAGCAGCTTGGGGGACGGTTTCGAGCAGTACTTC.

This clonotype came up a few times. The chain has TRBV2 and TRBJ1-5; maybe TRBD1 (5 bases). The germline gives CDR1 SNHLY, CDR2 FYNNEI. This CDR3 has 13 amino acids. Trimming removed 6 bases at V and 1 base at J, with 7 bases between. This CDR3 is CASRGGSNQPQHF. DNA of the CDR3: TGTGCCAGCAGGGGGGGGAGCAATCAGCCCCAGCATTTT.

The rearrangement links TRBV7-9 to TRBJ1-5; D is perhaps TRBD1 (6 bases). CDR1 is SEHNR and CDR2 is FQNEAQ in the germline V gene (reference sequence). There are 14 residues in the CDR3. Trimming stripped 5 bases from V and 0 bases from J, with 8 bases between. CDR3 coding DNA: TGTGCCAGCAGCGGACAGTATAGCAATCAGCCCCAGCATTTT. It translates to CASSGQYSNQPQHF.

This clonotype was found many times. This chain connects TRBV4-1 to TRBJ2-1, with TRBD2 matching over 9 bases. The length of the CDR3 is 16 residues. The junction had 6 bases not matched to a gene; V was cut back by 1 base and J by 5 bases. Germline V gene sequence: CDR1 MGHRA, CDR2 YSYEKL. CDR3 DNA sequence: TGCGCCAGCAGCCAAGGGGTAGCTAGCGGGAACAATGAGCAGTTCTTC. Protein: CASSQGVASGNNEQFF.

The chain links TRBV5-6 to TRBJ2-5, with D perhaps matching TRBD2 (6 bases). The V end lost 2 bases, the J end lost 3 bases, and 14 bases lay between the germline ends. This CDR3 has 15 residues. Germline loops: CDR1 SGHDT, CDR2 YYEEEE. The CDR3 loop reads CASSFRRRGKETQYF. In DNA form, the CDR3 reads TGTGCCAGCAGCTTTCGGAGGAGGGGAAAAGAGACCCAGTACTTC.

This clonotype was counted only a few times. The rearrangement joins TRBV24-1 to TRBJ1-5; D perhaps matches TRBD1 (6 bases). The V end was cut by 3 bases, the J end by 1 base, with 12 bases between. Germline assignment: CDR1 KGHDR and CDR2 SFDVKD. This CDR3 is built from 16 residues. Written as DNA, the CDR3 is TGTGCCACCAGTGATCGAACAGGGATCAGCAATCAGCCCCAGCATTTT. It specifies CATSDRTGISNQPQHF.

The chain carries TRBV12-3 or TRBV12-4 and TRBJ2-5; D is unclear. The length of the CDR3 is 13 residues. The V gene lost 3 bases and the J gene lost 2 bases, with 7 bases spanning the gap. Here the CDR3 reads CASSFFPQETQYF. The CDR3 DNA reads TGTGCCAGCAGTTTCTTCCCTCAAGAGACCCAGTACTTC.

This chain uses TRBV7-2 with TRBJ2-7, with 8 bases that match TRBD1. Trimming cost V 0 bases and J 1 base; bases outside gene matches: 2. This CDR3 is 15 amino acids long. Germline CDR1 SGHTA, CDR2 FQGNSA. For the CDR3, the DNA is TGTGCCAGCAGCTTAGCGAGGACAGGGTCCTACGAGCAGTACTTC. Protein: CASSLARTGSYEQYF.

Here the CDR3 reads CASSAKPVEQETQYF. CDR3 nucleotides: TGTGCCAGCAGCGCGAAACCCGTAGAACAAGAGACCCAGTACTTC. The chain combines TRBV9 with TRBJ2-5; D ambiguous. Trimming cost V 3 bases and J 2 bases, with 14 bases left between them. The CDR3 runs 15 residues. Germline CDR1 SGDLS, CDR2 YYNGEE.

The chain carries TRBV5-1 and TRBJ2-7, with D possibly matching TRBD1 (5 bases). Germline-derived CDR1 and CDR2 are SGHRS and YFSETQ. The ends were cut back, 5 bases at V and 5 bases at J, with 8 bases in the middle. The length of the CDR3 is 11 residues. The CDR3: CASSKGHEQYF. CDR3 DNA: TGCGCCAGCAGTAAGGGGCACGAGCAGTACTTC.

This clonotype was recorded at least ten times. The DNA for the CDR3 is TGTGCCAGCAGTCAGGGACTAGCGTTATCCTACGAGCAGTACTTC. Its translation is CASSQGLALSYEQYF. The V gene is TRBV12-3 or TRBV12-4, the J gene TRBJ2-7; 10 bases fit TRBD2. The V and J ends lost 5 bases and 1 base, in that order; junction bases with no gene match: 5. The CDR3 is 15 amino acids.

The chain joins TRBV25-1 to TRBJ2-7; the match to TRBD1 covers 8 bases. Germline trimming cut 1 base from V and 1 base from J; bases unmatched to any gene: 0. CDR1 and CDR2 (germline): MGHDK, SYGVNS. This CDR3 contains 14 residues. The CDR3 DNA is TGTGCCAGCAGTGAATGGGACAGGTCCTACGAGCAGTACTTC. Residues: CASSEWDRSYEQYF.